One and the same sample provided the 22 T cell receptor beta chains below, sequenced in a study of OX40 agonist ivuxolimab in advanced cancers. Assay used: immunoSEQ multiplex PCR; TCRdb lists only in-frame clones, some missing. The sample lists under 70,000 clones; 92% were seen once. This specimen consisted of CD4+ or CD8+ T cells sorted from blood, obtained in a trial of the OX40 agonist ivuxolimab. These receptors were taken from an adult with an advanced solid tumor such as melanoma, head and neck, liver or kidney cancer.

Remarks on this clone: Other DNA sequences from this sample encode an identical CDR3 as well. The chain couples TRBV29-1 to TRBJ2-2; 9 positions agree with TRBD2. The germline gives CDR1 SQVTM, CDR2 ANQGSEA. The J segment lost 5 bases and the V segment lost 4 bases, leaving 5 bases of the junction unmatched. The CDR3 extends over 14 amino acids. In nucleotides, the CDR3 is TGCAGCGTTGTGGCGGGGGGGGTTACCGGGGAGCTGTTTTTT. Its protein is CSVVAGGVTGELFF.

This clone showed up just a few times. V usage is TRBV29-1 and J usage is TRBJ1-2; D may be TRBD1 (5 bases). The germline gives CDR1 SQVTM, CDR2 ANQGSEA. V was pared by 4 bases and J by 3 bases, with 12 bases between. The CDR3 sequence is 13 residues long. CDR3 nucleotide sequence: TGCAGCGTTGGAGGGGCCGCGGACTATGGCTACACCTTC. It specifies CSVGGAADYGYTF.

With respect to this clone: The sample has other DNA sequences that encode this CDR3 too. The chain recombines TRBV27 with TRBJ2-5; D unclear. V gave up 2 bases and J gave up 4 bases, with 2 bases separating them. This CDR3 is 11 amino acids long. Germline V gene sequence: CDR1 MNHEY, CDR2 SMNVEV (reference sequence). The CDR3 reads CASSLGETQYF. CDR3 bases: TGTGCCAGCAGTTTAGGAGAGACCCAGTACTTC.

The rearrangement links TRBV6-1 to TRBJ1-6, with D tentatively TRBD1 (5 bases). Per the germline V gene, CDR1 is MNHNS and CDR2 is SASEGT. Trimming pared 5 bases from V and 8 bases from J, leaving 10 bases between. This CDR3 has 13 residues. The CDR3 here is CASSPDSYSPLHF. The CDR3 nucleotides read TGTGCCAGCAGTCCCGACAGTTATTCACCCCTCCACTTT.

V usage is TRBV25-1 and J usage is TRBJ2-5; 8 positions agree with TRBD1. Trimming removed 7 bases from V and 5 bases from J; junction bases left unmatched: 0. The germline CDR1 and CDR2 sequences are MGHDK and SYGVNS. This CDR3 contains 11 residues. The CDR3 is CASNRGETQYF. CDR3 bases: TGTGCCAGCAACAGGGGGGAGACCCAGTACTTC.

CDR3 loop: CASSQAGAKSSGNTIYF. DNA of the CDR3: TGTGCCAGCAGCCAAGCGGGGGCTAAGAGCTCTGGAAACACCATATATTTT. The chain couples TRBV14 to TRBJ1-3; D possibly corresponds to TRBD1 (6 bases). CDR3 length equals 17 residues. Germline values: CDR1 SGHDN, CDR2 FVKESK. V shed 1 base and J shed 0 bases, with 13 bases lying between them.

The chain employs TRBV13 and TRBJ1-1; TRBD1 matches at 9 bases. The junction had 5 bases not matched to a gene; V was cut back by 2 bases and J by 1 base. This CDR3 spans 16 amino acids. Germline V CDR1 and CDR2: PRHDT, FYEKMQ (reference sequence). The CDR3 spells CASSLSWDRANTEAFF. The CDR3 DNA reads TGTGCCAGCAGCTTAAGTTGGGACAGGGCGAACACTGAAGCTTTCTTT.

This chain links TRBV10-3 with TRBJ2-5; possibly TRBD2 for D (6 bases). The V gene's germline CDR1 is ENHRY and CDR2 SYGVKD. V gave up 5 bases and J gave up 5 bases, with 12 bases separating them. The CDR3 is 13 amino acids. The CDR3 coding sequence is TGTGCCATCAGTCCCGGGGGTTGGGAGACCCAGTACTTC. Translation: CAISPGGWETQYF.

Only one count was recorded for this clone. The rearrangement uses TRBV7-2 and TRBJ2-3, with 9 positions matching TRBD2. Trimming cost V 0 bases and J 3 bases; bases outside gene matches: 4. The germline V gene encodes CDR1 SGHTA and CDR2 FQGNSA. The CDR3 covers 16 residues. Here the CDR3 reads CASSLAAGGVTDTQYF. DNA for the CDR3: TGTGCCAGCAGCTTAGCCGCGGGGGGGGTAACAGATACGCAGTATTTT.

The rearrangement uses TRBV9 and TRBJ2-7, with D possibly matching TRBD2 (5 bases). Germline CDR1 reads SGDLS; CDR2 reads YYNGEE. V gave up 0 bases and J gave up 3 bases, with 10 bases separating them. This CDR3 is 14 amino acids long. CDR3 sequence: CASSVEAGGYEQYF. CDR3 nucleotides: TGTGCCAGCAGCGTAGAGGCAGGAGGCTACGAGCAGTACTTC.

The chain recombines TRBV6-9 with TRBJ1-6; tentatively, D is TRBD1 (6 bases). V lost 6 bases to trimming and J lost 8 bases, with 14 bases between them. Germline values: CDR1 MNHGY, CDR2 SVAAGI. The CDR3 spans 14 residues. The CDR3, as DNA: TGTGCCAGCAGGTACAGGGAGGGAGATTCACCCCTCCACTTT. Residues: CASRYREGDSPLHF.

This clone has a single count. V usage is TRBV10-1 and J usage is TRBJ2-5; TRBD2 agrees at 16 bases. V lost 6 bases and J lost 2; bases outside the gene matches: 12. Germline loops: CDR1 WNHNN, CDR2 SYGVQD (reference sequence). This CDR3 is built from 19 residues. The CDR3, as DNA: TGCGCCAGCAGGTCGAAGGGACTAGCGGGGGGGTCGAGGCAAGAGACCCAGTACTTC. This encodes CASRSKGLAGGSRQETQYF.

This clone was seen a handful of times. The chain couples TRBV7-6 to TRBJ1-6; 7 bases match TRBD1. V gave up 5 bases and J gave up 13 bases; unmatched junction bases: 14. CDR1 and CDR2 from the germline V gene are SGHVS and FNYEAQ. This CDR3 region has 15 residues. The CDR3 sequence: CASSPLQGILSPLHF. DNA of the CDR3: TGTGCCAGCAGCCCGTTACAGGGGATCTTATCCCCCCTCCACTTT.

The rearrangement uses TRBV5-6 and TRBJ1-1, with D tentatively TRBD1 (5 bases). Germline V gene data show CDR1 as SGHDT and CDR2 as YYEEEE. The CDR3 sequence is 14 residues long. V lost 4 bases to trimming and J lost 2 bases, with 12 bases between them. In DNA, the CDR3 is TGTGCCAGCAGCGCCCGACAGACCAACACTGAAGCTTTCTTT. Translating gives CASSARQTNTEAFF.

This clone was seen only a few times. This chain joins TRBV14 and TRBJ1-6; D unresolved. The germline V and J ends were trimmed by 1 base and 13 bases, with 17 bases remaining between them. Germline lookup yields CDR1 SGHDN and CDR2 FVKESK. The CDR3 totals 15 residues. CDR3 nucleotide sequence: TGTGCCAGCAGCCAAGCAGGCTCAGGTTGGCGGCCCCTCCACTTT. It yields the protein CASSQAGSGWRPLHF. Based on the CDR3 plus reference TRBV14 and TRBJ1-6, the full variable domain is EAGVTQFPSHSVIEKGQTVTLRCDPISGHDNLYWYRRVMGKEIKFLLHFVKESKQDESGMPNNRFLAERTGGTYSTLKVQPAELEDSGVYFCASSQAGSGWRPLHFGNGTRLTVT.

The chain has TRBV14 and TRBJ2-1; 7 nucleotides align to TRBD1. The CDR3 covers 16 residues. V lost 0 bases and J lost 4; bases outside the gene matches: 6. Germline CDR1 and CDR2: SGHDN and FVKESK. The CDR3 DNA reads as TGTGCCAGCAGCCAAGATAGAGGGGGCACGTACAATGAGCAGTTCTTC. It specifies CASSQDRGGTYNEQFF.

The rearrangement joins TRBV6-1 to TRBJ2-5; D possibly uses TRBD1 or TRBD2 (6 bases each). Trimming removed 9 bases at V and 2 bases at J, with 16 bases between. CDR1 MNHNS and CDR2 SASEGT come from the germline V gene. CDR3 length: 14 residues. Here the CDR3 reads CASLGGVQQETQYF. DNA of the CDR3: TGTGCCAGTTTGGGGGGCGTGCAACAAGAGACCCAGTACTTC.

The chain carries TRBV9 and TRBJ2-7, with D perhaps matching TRBD1 (6 bases). The CDR3 has 15 amino acids. Germline loops: CDR1 SGDLS, CDR2 YYNGEE. Between the trimmed V and J ends, which lost 0 bases and 3 bases, there was a span of 13 bases. This CDR3 is CASSVGRGGYYEQYF. Written as DNA, the CDR3 is TGTGCCAGCAGCGTAGGTAGAGGGGGATACTACGAGCAGTACTTC.

V is TRBV13 and J is TRBJ2-1; a weak D match, TRBD2 (6 bases). V lost 1 base and J 0 bases, leaving 10 bases between the germline ends. Germline CDR1 is PRHDT and CDR2 is FYEKMQ (reference sequence). The CDR3 extends over 16 amino acids. CDR3 bases: TGTGCCAGCAGCTTAGTAGGGACTGACTCCTACAATGAGCAGTTCTTC. Translating it yields CASSLVGTDSYNEQFF.

This rearrangement joins TRBV9 to TRBJ2-1; the D is unclear. This CDR3 has 12 residues. Trimming took off 3 bases at V and 7 bases at J, with 8 bases between the two ends. Germline values: CDR1 SGDLS, CDR2 YYNGEE. CDR3 sequence reads: CASSATRNEQFF. CDR3 in DNA: TGTGCCAGCAGCGCAACCCGAAATGAGCAGTTCTTC. The entire variable domain, with the rest obtained from reference TRBV9 and TRBJ2-1, is as follows: DSGVTQTPKHLITATGQRVTLRCSPRSGDLSVYWYQQSLDQGLQFLIQYYNGEERAKGNILERFSAQQFPDLHSELNLSSLELGDSALYFCASSATRNEQFFGPGTRLTVL.

This clone was observed a single time. The chain uses TRBV5-6 and TRBJ2-1; 12 positions match TRBD2. This CDR3 spans 16 amino acids. Trimming removed 4 bases from V and 8 bases from J; junction bases left unmatched: 10. Per the germline V gene, CDR1 is SGHDT and CDR2 is YYEEEE. CDR3 sequence: CASSPTSGGTLYEQFF. CDR3 bases: TGTGCCAGCAGCCCTACTAGCGGGGGGACCTTATATGAGCAGTTCTTC.

V usage is TRBV5-6 and J usage is TRBJ2-7, with 8 bases fitting TRBD2. This CDR3 is built from 15 residues. J gave up 5 bases and V 4 bases, and 11 bases lay outside the gene matches. Germline V gene data show CDR1 as SGHDT and CDR2 as YYEEEE. The CDR3 sequence: CASSPPAGGADEQYF. The CDR3 bases are TGTGCCAGCAGCCCCCCGGCGGGGGGCGCGGACGAGCAGTACTTC.